The 24 T cell receptor beta chains below were found in one sample sequenced in a study of T cell changes during pregnancy in multiple sclerosis. Using immunoSEQ multiplex PCR, the repertoire was profiled, and TCRdb retains in-frame clones only, with some absent. The repertoire has 60,000 or so clones, around 93% of them found once; the top ten carry roughly 0.35%. Specimen: CD4+ T cells from peripheral blood mononuclear cells, collected before pregnancy. Every receptor here comes from a female donor with multiple sclerosis, enrolled in a pregnancy study.

This chain connects TRBV5-4 to TRBJ2-7; TRBD2 aligns across 9 bases. Germline-derived CDR1 and CDR2 are SGHNT and YYREEE (reference sequence). The CDR3 covers 15 residues. Germline trimming cut 0 bases from V and 6 bases from J; bases unmatched to any gene: 7. The CDR3 bases are TGTGCCAGCAGCTTGGAGATAGCGGGAGCACGCGAGCAGTACTTC. Translation gives CASSLEIAGAREQYF.

Comment on this clone: Additional DNA sequences in this sample encode the identical CDR3. The chain recombines TRBV6-5 with TRBJ1-2, with 10 bases aligning to TRBD1. There are 15 residues in the CDR3. J gave up 8 bases and V 3 bases, and 9 bases lay outside the gene matches. CDR1 is MNHEY, CDR2 SVGAGI, per germline. The CDR3 spells CASSYNDRGLWGYTF. The CDR3 DNA sequence: TGTGCCAGCAGTTATAATGACAGGGGGCTATGGGGCTACACCTTC.

V usage is TRBV7-2 and J usage is TRBJ2-1, with D perhaps matching TRBD1 (5 bases). Germline CDR1 reads SGHTA; CDR2 reads FQGNSA. The CDR3 sequence is 15 residues long. The V gene lost 5 bases and the J gene lost 5 bases, with 16 bases spanning the gap. CDR3 DNA: TGTGCCAGCAGCCTAAATCAGGGATTTAACAATGAGCAGTTCTTC. Protein product: CASSLNQGFNNEQFF.

J is TRBJ2-5 and V is TRBV11-2, with a tentative D call TRBD2 (6 bases). The CDR3 covers 16 residues. Trimming removed 1 base at V and 1 base at J, with 13 bases between. Per the germline V gene, CDR1 is SGHAT and CDR2 is FQNNGV. The CDR3, as DNA: TGTGCCAGCAGCTTAGGGCGGGGCGCCCTCCAAGAGACCCAGTACTTC. Its protein is CASSLGRGALQETQYF.

V gene TRBV7-5 combines with J gene TRBJ2-7; TRBD2 reflects the table's D call only, with no check against the DNA. TRBV7-5 is assigned pseudogene status. The CDR3 length is 14 residues. The CDR3 is CARTHRLGSYEQYF. CDR3 sequence (DNA): TGTGCCAGAACCCATCGACTGGGCTCCTACGAGCAGTACTTC.

CDR3 sequence (DNA): TGTGCCAGCAGCTCAAGGGATAGTCTAGCGGCCTCCTACGAGCAGTACTTC. Protein sequence: CASSSRDSLAASYEQYF. The V gene is TRBV7-9, the J gene TRBJ2-7; TRBD2 aligns across 7 bases. The junction had 12 bases not matched to a gene; V was cut back by 4 bases and J by 0 bases. The length of the CDR3 is 17 residues. Germline V lookup: CDR1 SEHNR, CDR2 FQNEAQ (reference sequence).

The rearrangement links TRBV6-5 to TRBJ2-1; 12 bases fit TRBD2. After removal of 1 base from V and 6 bases from J, the junction contained 4 bases not matched to a gene. The CDR3 covers 16 residues. CDR1 is MNHEY, CDR2 SVGAGI, per germline. CDR3 in amino acids: CASSYLASGRGNEQFF. CDR3 bases: TGTGCCAGCAGTTACTTGGCTAGCGGGAGGGGCAATGAGCAGTTCTTC.

The chain links TRBV4-2 to TRBJ2-7; D might be TRBD1 (6 bases). The V gene lost 0 bases and the J gene lost 0 bases, with 9 bases spanning the gap. The germline V gene encodes CDR1 LGHNA and CDR2 YNFKEQ. CDR3 length equals 15 residues. As DNA, the CDR3 is TGTGCCAGCAGCCAAGAAGGACAGATCTCCTACGAGCAGTACTTC. Translated, it gives CASSQEGQISYEQYF.

The chain employs TRBV28 and TRBJ1-4; D perhaps matches TRBD1 (5 bases). Trimming left V 5 bases short and J 6 bases short, with 16 bases between. The CDR3 runs 15 residues. Germline loops: CDR1 MDHEN, CDR2 SYDVKM. The CDR3 DNA sequence: TGTGCCAGCAGTACCCCTCGGGGGGGGGATGAAAAACTGTTTTTT. Encoded protein: CASSTPRGGDEKLFF.

V and J are TRBV5-1 and TRBJ2-1, with 9 bases aligning to TRBD2. Unmatched junction bases numbered 10, after V lost 2 bases and J lost 1 base. This CDR3 is 18 amino acids long. Per the germline V gene, CDR1 is SGHRS and CDR2 is YFSETQ. This CDR3 reads CASSLSLGLAISYNEQFF. The DNA of the CDR3 is TGCGCCAGCAGCTTAAGTCTTGGACTAGCGATATCCTACAATGAGCAGTTCTTC.

The V gene is TRBV15, the J gene TRBJ2-7, with 9 bases that match TRBD1. The CDR3 is 16 amino acids. V gave up 1 base and J gave up 2 bases; unmatched junction bases: 6. Germline V CDR1 and CDR2: LNHNV, YYDKDF (reference sequence). CDR3 nucleotide sequence: TGTGCCACCAGCAGAGTCCCGGGACAGGGAGCCTACGAGCAGTACTTC. This sequence encodes CATSRVPGQGAYEQYF.

This clone was seen a single time. The rearrangement links TRBV6-6 to TRBJ2-1, with 10 positions matching TRBD1. The length of the CDR3 is 16 residues. V lost 2 bases, J lost 6 bases, and 7 bases stayed unmatched. CDR1 is MNHNY and CDR2 is SVGAGI in the germline V gene (reference sequence). The CDR3 sequence: CASSYPWDRGGNEQFF. For the CDR3, the DNA is TGTGCCAGCAGTTACCCTTGGGACAGGGGTGGCAATGAGCAGTTCTTC.

This clone was seen a single time. V and J are TRBV7-6 and TRBJ2-1; 9 bases are shared with TRBD1. Germline V gene lookup returns CDR1 SGHVS and CDR2 FNYEAQ. J was trimmed by 4 bases and V by 5 bases; bases with no gene match: 6. The CDR3 spans 15 residues. This CDR3 reads CASSHGQGIYNEQFF. The CDR3 coding sequence is TGTGCCAGCAGCCACGGACAGGGGATTTACAATGAGCAGTTCTTC.

The chain carries TRBV14 and TRBJ2-7, with D perhaps TRBD2 (5 bases). Germline-derived CDR1 and CDR2 are SGHDN and FVKESK. The length of the CDR3 is 14 residues. V was clipped by 3 bases and J by 4 bases, with 13 bases between them. In DNA form, the CDR3 reads TGTGCCAGCAGCCAGGCAGTCGGAGGATACGAGCAGTACTTC. This codes for CASSQAVGGYEQYF.

J is TRBJ1-2 and V is TRBV28; D call uncertain. CDR1 is MDHEN, CDR2 SYDVKM, per germline. The CDR3 extends over 12 amino acids. The V end lost 3 bases, the J end lost 6 bases, and 8 bases lay between the germline ends. CDR3 sequence (DNA): TGTGCCAGCAGTTTGGTCAGGCATGGCTACACCTTC. Its protein product is CASSLVRHGYTF.

The CDR3 here is CASSVDGGGGTDTEAFF. The CDR3 DNA reads as TGTGCCAGCAGCGTAGATGGGGGGGGCGGTACGGACACTGAAGCTTTCTTT. The genes are TRBV9 and TRBJ1-1; D might be TRBD1 (6 bases). The V end was cut by 0 bases, the J end by 3 bases, with 18 bases between. The V gene's germline CDR1 is SGDLS and CDR2 YYNGEE. This CDR3 has 17 amino acids.

The rearrangement uses TRBV10-3 and TRBJ2-1; 11 bases are shared with TRBD1. The V and J ends lost 11 bases and 7 bases, in that order; junction bases with no gene match: 10. CDR1 is ENHRY, CDR2 SYGVKD, per germline. The CDR3 has 14 residues. For the CDR3, the DNA is TGTGCCTCCAATTCCGGACAGGGGGCGAATGAGCAGTTCTTC. Amino acid sequence: CASNSGQGANEQFF.

The gene calls are TRBV9 and TRBJ2-5; 9 bases are a match to TRBD1. V lost 3 bases, J lost 5 bases, and 11 bases stayed unmatched. There are 16 residues in the CDR3. Per the germline V gene, CDR1 is SGDLS and CDR2 is YYNGEE. CDR3 sequence: CASSGRPGQGHETQYF. For the CDR3, the DNA is TGTGCCAGCAGCGGGAGACCGGGACAGGGACACGAGACCCAGTACTTC. Based on the CDR3 plus reference TRBV9 and TRBJ2-5, the full variable domain is DSGVTQTPKHLITATGQRVTLRCSPRSGDLSVYWYQQSLDQGLQFLIQYYNGEERAKGNILERFSAQQFPDLHSELNLSSLELGDSALYFCASSGRPGQGHETQYFGPGTRLLVL.

This chain joins TRBV5-1 and TRBJ1-1; the match to TRBD1 covers 7 bases. The CDR3 extends over 13 amino acids. The trim removed 2 bases at V and 3 bases at J, leaving 1 base unmatched. Germline V gene lookup returns CDR1 SGHRS and CDR2 YFSETQ. The CDR3 reads CASSFGQDTEAFF. DNA for the CDR3: TGCGCCAGCAGCTTCGGACAGGACACTGAAGCTTTCTTT.

The chain has TRBV14 and TRBJ2-3, with 13 bases fitting TRBD2. V lost 4 bases and J lost 5; bases outside the gene matches: 12. The CDR3 length is 18 residues. CDR1 is SGHDN, CDR2 FVKESK, per germline. The CDR3, as DNA: TGTGCCAGCAGCCCAACCACCGGACTAGCGGGAGCCATAGATACGCAGTATTTT. Its translation: CASSPTTGLAGAIDTQYF.

V usage is TRBV5-1 and J usage is TRBJ1-1; 9 bases align to TRBD1. Germline CDR1 and CDR2: SGHRS and YFSETQ. The CDR3 runs 13 residues. Trimming took 4 bases from V and 7 from J; bases not matched to a gene: 5. The CDR3, as DNA: TGCGCCAGCAGCGGGGGACAGGGCCGTGAAGCTTTCTTT. It codes for CASSGGQGREAFF.

The rearrangement joins TRBV7-3 to TRBJ2-1, with 7 bases matching TRBD1. This CDR3 has 14 residues. J lost 7 bases, V lost 5 bases, and 8 bases had no gene match. Germline CDR1 SGHTA, CDR2 FQGTGA. CDR3 bases: TGTGCCAGCAGCCCTGGACAGGCCCTTAATGAGCAGTTCTTC. Protein product: CASSPGQALNEQFF.

The chain carries TRBV5-4 and TRBJ1-1, with D hard to call. Trimming left V 4 bases short and J 2 bases short, with 12 bases between. In germline, CDR1 is SGHNT, CDR2 YYREEE (reference sequence). This CDR3 has 14 residues. The CDR3 sequence is CASSPSTPNTEAFF. For the CDR3, the DNA is TGTGCCAGCAGCCCCTCGACACCCAACACTGAAGCTTTCTTT. The full variable domain, completed using reference TRBV5-4 and TRBJ1-1, is ETGVTQSPTHLIKTRGQQVTLRCSSQSGHNTVSWYQQALGQGPQFIFQYYREEENGRGNFPPRFSGLQFPNYSSELNVNALELDDSALYLCASSPSTPNTEAFFGQGTRLTVV.

The chain recombines TRBV19 with TRBJ1-3, with D maybe TRBD1 (5 bases). The V end lost 1 base, the J end lost 2 bases, and 18 bases lay between the germline ends. CDR3 size: 18 residues. Looked up from germline, CDR1 is LNHDA and CDR2 is SQIVND (reference sequence). The CDR3 bases are TGTGCCAGTAGTATAGGTGGGGCGGGGGGACGGCCTGGAAACACCATATATTTT. Protein sequence: CASSIGGAGGRPGNTIYF.